These 5 T cell receptor beta chains share one sample of origin, sequenced in a study of blood T cell repertoires in COVID-19. Method: immunoSEQ multiplex PCR; TCRdb's copy keeps in-frame clones and lacks some. The table shows around 140,000 clones, with over 80% occurring only once. The sequenced sample was peripheral blood. The receptors derive from a woman in her forties or fifties with acute or convalescent COVID-19.

This clone showed up many times. The chain has TRBV25-1 and TRBJ1-2; D not resolved. CDR3 length: 16 residues. Trimming stripped 4 bases from V and 0 bases from J, with 15 bases between. Per the germline V gene, CDR1 is MGHDK and CDR2 is SYGVNS. The DNA of the CDR3 is TGTGCCAGCAGTGGTCCCTCGTCACAGTCTAACTATGGCTACACCTTC. Encoded protein: CASSGPSSQSNYGYTF.

The chain has TRBV2 and TRBJ1-1, with 7 bases lining up with TRBD1. The CDR3 loop spans 15 amino acids. Germline V gene sequence: CDR1 SNHLY, CDR2 FYNNEI. V lost 10 bases to trimming and J lost 5 bases; unmatched junction nucleotides: 16. The CDR3 DNA follows: TGTGCCATCCTTAAATACGAGGGGGCGGGTACTGAAGCTTTCTTT. Amino acid sequence: CAILKYEGAGTEAFF.

V gene TRBV24-1 combines with J gene TRBJ2-5; TRBD2 agrees at 12 bases. The CDR3 covers 16 residues. Trimming removed 3 bases from V and 5 bases from J; junction bases left unmatched: 6. CDR1 is KGHDR, CDR2 SFDVKD, per germline. The DNA of the CDR3 is TGTGCCACCAGTGATATGACTAGCGGGAGTCGGGAGACCCAGTACTTC. Protein: CATSDMTSGSRETQYF.

CDR3 nucleotide sequence: TGTGCCAGCAGTTCTACAGGGACTAATGAAAAACTGTTTTTT. This encodes CASSSTGTNEKLFF. The chain uses TRBV16 and TRBJ1-4, with D possibly matching TRBD1 (6 bases). The V and J ends lost 6 bases and 2 bases respectively, with 10 bases between them. Germline CDR1 is KGHSY and CDR2 is FQNENV. This CDR3 comprises 14 residues.

This chain joins TRBV9 and TRBJ1-1; 7 bases map to TRBD1. Germline V gene data show CDR1 as SGDLS and CDR2 as YYNGEE. The CDR3 runs 14 residues. Trimming took 4 bases from V and 3 from J; bases not matched to a gene: 6. DNA of the CDR3: TGTGCCAGCAGCCTTTTCGGACAGGACACTGAAGCTTTCTTT. Translated, it gives CASSLFGQDTEAFF.